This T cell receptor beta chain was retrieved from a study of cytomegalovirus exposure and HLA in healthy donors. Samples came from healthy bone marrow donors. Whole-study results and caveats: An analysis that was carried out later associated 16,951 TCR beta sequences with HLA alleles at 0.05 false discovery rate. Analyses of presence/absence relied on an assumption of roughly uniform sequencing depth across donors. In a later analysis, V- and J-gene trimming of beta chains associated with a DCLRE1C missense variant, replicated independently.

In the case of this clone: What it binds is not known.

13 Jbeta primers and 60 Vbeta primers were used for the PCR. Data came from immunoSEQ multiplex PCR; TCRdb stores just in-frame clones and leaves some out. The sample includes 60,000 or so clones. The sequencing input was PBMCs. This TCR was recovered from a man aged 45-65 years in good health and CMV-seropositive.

The CDR3 bases are TGTGCCAGCAGTCGAGCGGGGGGCCCCAGAGAGCAGTACTTC. It codes for CASSRAGGPREQYF. V is TRBV27 and J is TRBJ2-7, with 9 nucleotides matching TRBD2. Germline CDR1 is MNHEY and CDR2 is SMNVEV (reference sequence). V lost 5 bases to trimming and J lost 7 bases; unmatched junction nucleotides: 9. The CDR3 runs 14 residues.